These 30 T cell receptor beta chains came from one sample sequenced in a study of human T cells and chemical hapten exposure. Time point specified: patch test 3, about 24 weeks after DPC sensitization. Described treatment: therapeutic diphenylcyclopropenone sensitization with weekly scalp DPC. TCRdb reanalysed the RACE reads using MiXCR and keeps one entry per CDR3 protein. The sample lists 210,000 or so distinct CDR3 sequences, 24% occurring once. Sequences were derived from whole blood, sampled in connection with sensitization to the hapten diphenylcyclopropenone (DPC). These receptors were obtained from a woman between 40 and 50 years old with alopecia areata. Some clones in this sample may be carry-over from other donors' samples.

The CDR3 nucleotides are TGCAGTGCTAGCCGGGACTCCACAGATACGCAGTATTTT. Its protein product is CSASRDSTDTQYF. J is TRBJ2-3 and V is TRBV20-1, with D perhaps TRBD2 (6 bases). This CDR3 has 13 amino acids. Germline V lookup: CDR1 DFQATT, CDR2 SNEGSKA (reference sequence). V was pared by 3 bases and J by 2 bases, with 9 bases between.

The table lists this clonotype with a few counts. The chain combines TRBV18 with TRBJ2-7; TRBD1 aligns across 7 bases. Germline V gene sequence: CDR1 KGHSH, CDR2 LQKENI. V lost 1 base to trimming and J lost 1 base; unmatched junction nucleotides: 4. CDR3 length equals 15 residues. This chain's CDR3 is CASSPLSGQSYEQYF. CDR3 bases: TGTGCCAGCTCACCACTTTCGGGACAGTCCTACGAGCAGTACTTC.

The rearrangement joins TRBV28 to TRBJ2-7; D is undetermined. Trimming removed 1 base from V and 1 base from J, with 14 bases in between. CDR3 length: 16 amino acids. Germline V gene data show CDR1 as MDHEN and CDR2 as SYDVKM. The CDR3 sequence is CASSLSGLSGSYEQYF. In DNA form, the CDR3 reads TGTGCCAGCAGTTTATCGGGTTTGTCCGGGTCCTACGAGCAGTACTTC.

This clonotype has only one observation. V and J are TRBV15 and TRBJ2-7; D unresolved. Germline lookup yields CDR1 LNHNV and CDR2 YYDKDF (reference sequence). Trimming cost V 0 bases and J 5 bases, with 14 bases left between them. This CDR3 has 15 amino acids. The CDR3 nucleotides are TGTGCCACCAGCAGAGACCCTACGTTATCGAACGAGCAGTACTTC. Translation gives CATSRDPTLSNEQYF.

The V and J genes are TRBV12-3 or TRBV12-4 and TRBJ2-4; 8 bases are shared with TRBD1. The CDR3 extends over 15 amino acids. J was trimmed by 6 bases and V by 0 bases; bases with no gene match: 4. CDR3 protein: CASSLAQGGGNIQYF. CDR3 bases: TGTGCCAGCAGTTTAGCACAGGGGGGAGGAAACATTCAGTACTTC.

This clonotype was seen only a few times. The CDR3 DNA follows: TGTGCCAGCGCCCGGACGGAAACCGGGGAGCTGTTTTTT. This translates into CASARTETGELFF. The chain links TRBV6-6 to TRBJ2-2; the D is unclear. This CDR3 has 13 amino acids. In germline, CDR1 is MNHNY, CDR2 SVGAGI (reference sequence). Trimming pared 8 bases from V and 5 bases from J, leaving 12 bases between.

The chain has TRBV29-1 and TRBJ2-1; tentative D call: TRBD2 (5 bases). The ends were cut back, 3 bases at V and 9 bases at J, with 15 bases in the middle. The germline CDR1 and CDR2 sequences are SQVTM and ANQGSEA. The CDR3 runs to 13 residues. CDR3 sequence (DNA): TGCAGCGTTGATCGGGGTCTCCAGATTGAGCAGTTCTTC. It codes for CSVDRGLQIEQFF.

The chain is built from TRBV27 and TRBJ2-7; D possibly uses TRBD1 or TRBD2 (5 bases each). The CDR3 spans 15 residues. Between the trimmed V and J ends, which lost 5 bases and 4 bases, there was a span of 18 bases. CDR1 is MNHEY, CDR2 SMNVEV, per germline (reference sequence). CDR3 sequence reads: CASSSLRDRAYEQYF. The CDR3 bases are TGTGCCAGCAGTAGTCTTCGGGACCGAGCATACGAGCAGTACTTC.

This clonotype appeared many times. The chain carries TRBV4-2 and TRBJ2-1; D is ambiguous. Trimming pared 1 base from V and 7 bases from J, leaving 2 bases between. The CDR3 is made up of 11 amino acids. Germline V gene lookup returns CDR1 LGHNA and CDR2 YNFKEQ. CDR3 nucleotides: TGTGCCAGCAGCCAAGGGAATGAGCAGTTCTTC. It yields the protein CASSQGNEQFF.

In DNA, the CDR3 is TGTGCCAGCAGGAGGAACTCAGGGGATCGGTACACTGAAGCTTTCTTT. It encodes CASRRNSGDRYTEAFF. The rearrangement joins TRBV6-2 or TRBV6-3 to TRBJ1-1, with D perhaps TRBD1 (6 bases). The CDR3 runs to 16 residues. Trimming removed 6 bases at V and 3 bases at J, with 20 bases between. Germline loops: CDR1 MNHEY, CDR2 SVGEGT.

The CDR3: CSVVRSGAREQYF. DNA for the CDR3: TGCAGCGTTGTAAGATCGGGAGCGAGGGAGCAGTACTTC. The chain uses TRBV29-1 and TRBJ2-7; weak D call: TRBD2 (6 bases). V was cut by 4 bases and J by 7 bases, with 17 bases left in between. CDR1 SQVTM and CDR2 ANQGSEA come from the germline V gene. The CDR3 has 13 amino acids.

This clonotype was picked up many times. The chain joins TRBV6-2 or TRBV6-3 to TRBJ2-2, with a tentative D call TRBD2 (5 bases). The V gene's germline CDR1 is MNHEY and CDR2 SVGEGT. The CDR3 has 15 amino acids. The V and J ends lost 5 bases and 5 bases respectively, with 15 bases between them. The CDR3 DNA reads as TGTGCCAGCAGTCCTACCCCTCCGGGGACCGGGGAGCTGTTTTTT. It yields the protein CASSPTPPGTGELFF.

The chain links TRBV7-3 to TRBJ2-1; D not resolved. CDR3 size: 16 residues. CDR1 and CDR2 from the germline V gene are SGHTA and FQGTGA. Trimming removed 5 bases at V and 5 bases at J, with 19 bases between. This CDR3 reads CASSPDSAHGNNEQFF. The CDR3 coding sequence is TGTGCCAGCAGCCCCGACTCTGCTCACGGAAACAATGAGCAGTTCTTC. The whole variable domain, filled in from reference TRBV7-3 and TRBJ2-1, reads GAGVSQTPSNKVTEKGKYVELRCDPISGHTALYWYRQSLGQGPEFLIYFQGTGAADDSGLPNDRFFAVRPEGSVSTLKIQRTERGDSAVYLCASSPDSAHGNNEQFFGPGTRLTVL.

This clonotype was detected many times. The chain joins TRBV6-2 or TRBV6-3 to TRBJ2-1; 8 positions agree with TRBD1. This CDR3 has 13 amino acids. Germline-derived CDR1 and CDR2 are MNHEY and SVGEGT. Unmatched junction bases numbered 8, after V lost 6 bases and J lost 10 bases. The CDR3 region is CASRLTGGWEQFF. The CDR3, as DNA: TGTGCCAGCAGACTCACAGGGGGATGGGAGCAGTTCTTC.

CDR3 DNA: TGCGCCTCCGGTGGCGATACTTCCTCCTACGAGCAGTACTTC. It translates to CASGGDTSSYEQYF. This chain links TRBV5-1 with TRBJ2-7; D ambiguous. Germline CDR1 and CDR2: SGHRS and YFSETQ. V was trimmed by 10 bases and J by 0 bases, leaving 17 bases between them. CDR3 length: 14 residues.

The chain is built from TRBV9 and TRBJ2-3; D gene unclear. The CDR3 has 15 amino acids. Germline V gene lookup returns CDR1 SGDLS and CDR2 YYNGEE. V was clipped by 3 bases and J by 6 bases, with 17 bases between them. The CDR3 DNA follows: TGTGCCAGCAGCGCAAGGCTGACCGAAGTGGATACGCAGTATTTT. The encoded protein is CASSARLTEVDTQYF.

The rearrangement links TRBV4-3 to TRBJ2-1; unclear D gene. The germline gives CDR1 LGHNA, CDR2 YSLEER. V lost 0 bases and J lost 9, with 12 bases in between. This CDR3 spans 14 amino acids. The CDR3 loop is CASSQDSRPSEQFF. The CDR3 DNA reads as TGCGCCAGCAGCCAAGATAGCAGACCGAGTGAGCAGTTCTTC.

This clonotype was counted between two and nine times. The rearrangement joins TRBV25-1 to TRBJ2-5, with 12 positions matching TRBD2. With 5 bases clipped from V and 2 bases from J, the junction kept 9 bases outside the gene matches. The germline V gene has CDR1 MGHDK and CDR2 SYGVNS. This CDR3 contains 17 residues. CDR3 nucleotides: TGTGCCAGCAGTACGCCTAGCGGGAGGGGCTTACAAGAGACCCAGTACTTC. It translates to CASSTPSGRGLQETQYF.

CDR3: CASSDDSARGNEQFF. CDR3 coding DNA: TGTGCCAGCAGCGACGACTCAGCACGTGGCAATGAGCAGTTCTTC. J is TRBJ2-1 and V is TRBV7-9; no firm D call. Germline-derived CDR1 and CDR2 are SEHNR and FQNEAQ (reference sequence). Deletions cut 5 bases from V and 6 bases from J, with 17 bases between. The CDR3 contains 15 residues.

This chain uses TRBV15 with TRBJ1-1; TRBD1 is a possible D gene (5 bases). The CDR3 runs to 14 residues. Trimming took off 0 bases at V and 2 bases at J, with 7 bases between the two ends. CDR1 and CDR2 from the germline V gene are LNHNV and YYDKDF (reference sequence). CDR3 DNA sequence: TGTGCCACCAGCAGAGAAGGGACCAACACTGAAGCTTTCTTT. Its protein product is CATSREGTNTEAFF.

This clonotype was seen only a few times. The J gene is TRBJ1-4, the V gene TRBV4-3; possible D gene TRBD1, 5 bases. CDR3 size: 13 residues. Deletions cut 7 bases from V and 7 bases from J, with 13 bases between. Germline V gene data show CDR1 as LGHNA and CDR2 as YSLEER. In DNA, the CDR3 is TGCGCCAGCACTGAGTCGAGGGGTGAAAAACTGTTTTTT. Its translation: CASTESRGEKLFF.

This clonotype has only a few counts. The chain links TRBV29-1 to TRBJ2-7; D is perhaps TRBD1 (5 bases). V lost 4 bases to trimming and J lost 2 bases, with 12 bases between them. Per the germline V gene, CDR1 is SQVTM and CDR2 is ANQGSEA. The CDR3 runs 13 residues. CDR3 in DNA: TGCAGCGTTGTAAGGGGCCGGCCCTACGAGCAGTACTTC. This sequence encodes CSVVRGRPYEQYF.

V gene TRBV6-2 or TRBV6-3 combines with J gene TRBJ2-3; TRBD2 is a possible D gene (5 bases). The length of the CDR3 is 13 residues. The germline gives CDR1 MNHEY, CDR2 SVGEGT. The ends were cut back, 4 bases at V and 6 bases at J, with 11 bases in the middle. The CDR3 loop reads CASSWTSLDTQYF. In DNA, the CDR3 is TGTGCCAGCAGTTGGACTTCCCTCGATACGCAGTATTTT.

This clonotype occurred a few times. The rearrangement links TRBV20-1 to TRBJ2-1; D possibly corresponds to TRBD1 (6 bases). Germline V gives CDR1 DFQATT, CDR2 SNEGSKA (reference sequence). V was shortened by 2 bases and J by 6 bases, with 8 bases between the two germline ends. The CDR3 has 12 residues. In DNA form, the CDR3 reads TGCAGTGCTAGAAAAGGGGGCAATGAGCAGTTCTTC. Translation: CSARKGGNEQFF.

The chain joins TRBV29-1 to TRBJ2-7; tentatively, D is TRBD1 (6 bases). The V end was cut by 4 bases, the J end by 7 bases, with 14 bases between. The germline gives CDR1 SQVTM, CDR2 ANQGSEA. The length of the CDR3 is 12 residues. The CDR3: CSVVARGREQYF. The CDR3 DNA is TGCAGCGTTGTGGCCAGGGGTCGAGAGCAGTACTTC.

This clonotype came up a few times. The chain recombines TRBV7-2 with TRBJ2-1; a possible D gene is TRBD1 (5 bases). This CDR3 spans 15 amino acids. Trimming removed 1 base from V and 7 bases from J, with 14 bases in between. CDR1 is SGHTA and CDR2 is FQGNSA in the germline V gene. CDR3 in amino acids: CASSLGSGPLNEQFF. The CDR3 DNA reads TGTGCCAGCAGCTTAGGGTCAGGGCCATTGAATGAGCAGTTCTTC.

The chain combines TRBV6-2 or TRBV6-3 with TRBJ2-7, with 7 nucleotides matching TRBD2. V lost 6 bases, J lost 1 base, and 6 bases stayed unmatched. This CDR3 contains 14 residues. Germline V gene data show CDR1 as MNHEY and CDR2 as SVGEGT. CDR3 sequence (DNA): TGTGCCAGCAGACGGACTAGAGGATCCTACGAGCAGTACTTC. Amino acid sequence: CASRRTRGSYEQYF.

Only one count was recorded for this clonotype. In DNA form, the CDR3 reads TGTGCCAGCAGCTCACTCAGCGGGCCTGAGCAGTTCTTC. As protein: CASSSLSGPEQFF. The chain couples TRBV7-9 to TRBJ2-1, with D maybe TRBD2 (6 bases). Germline values: CDR1 SEHNR, CDR2 FQNEAQ (reference sequence). CDR3 length: 13 amino acids. V was cut by 4 bases and J by 9 bases, with 13 bases left in between.

The chain joins TRBV5-6 to TRBJ2-3; no clear D. Germline CDR1 SGHDT, CDR2 YYEEEE. There are 14 residues in the CDR3. V was cut by 4 bases and J by 2 bases, with 11 bases left in between. The CDR3 region is CASSPDGSTDTQYF. DNA for the CDR3: TGTGCCAGCAGCCCCGACGGATCCACAGATACGCAGTATTTT.

This chain links TRBV5-1 with TRBJ2-5, with 8 bases matching TRBD1. The trim removed 4 bases at V and 4 bases at J, leaving 6 bases unmatched. The CDR3 is made up of 14 amino acids. The germline V gene has CDR1 SGHRS and CDR2 YFSETQ. The CDR3: CASSGPGGAETQYF. The CDR3 DNA is TGCGCCAGCAGCGGGCCAGGGGGCGCAGAGACCCAGTACTTC.